Presented here are 12 T cell receptor beta chains from one specimen sequenced in a study of CD8 T cells in Susac syndrome. Reverse transcription of roughly 0.5 to 1 ug RNA was performed with random hexamers. TCRdb re-analysed the immunoSEQ multiplex PCR reads in MiXCR, keeping a single row per CDR3 protein. The repertoire holds about 400,000 distinct CDR3 sequences, with about 85% as singletons. The specimen sequenced was CD8+ T cells from PBMCs. These TCRs come from a human donor with multiple sclerosis.

This chain connects TRBV30 to TRBJ1-5, with 8 bases lining up with TRBD1. The CDR3 extends over 13 amino acids. Looked up from germline, CDR1 is GTSNPN and CDR2 is SVGIG (reference sequence). Unmatched junction bases numbered 6, after V lost 4 bases and J lost 7 bases. CDR3 loop: CAWNPDREQPQHF. CDR3 nucleotides: TGTGCCTGGAACCCGGACAGGGAACAGCCCCAGCATTTT.

This chain's CDR3 is CASTFGQGNTEAFF. The CDR3 bases are TGTGCCAGCACTTTTGGACAGGGAAACACTGAAGCTTTCTTT. The J gene is TRBJ1-1, the V gene TRBV6-5, with 8 nucleotides matching TRBD1. Trimming at V came to 7 bases and at J to 2 bases, leaving 6 bases not matched to a gene. CDR1 and CDR2 (germline): MNHEY, SVGAGI. The CDR3 sequence is 14 residues long.

The rearrangement joins TRBV29-1 to TRBJ2-3; perhaps TRBD2 as D (5 bases). Per the germline V gene, CDR1 is SQVTM and CDR2 is ANQGSEA. The CDR3 is 14 residues long. V lost 8 bases and J 4 bases, leaving 19 bases between the germline ends. CDR3: CSPPSGVSSDTQYF. The CDR3 DNA reads TGCAGCCCCCCCTCCGGGGTTAGCTCAGATACGCAGTATTTT.

A note on this clonotype: A read error may account for a junction end that differs from germline. The V gene is TRBV19, the J gene TRBJ2-7; TRBD1 might be the D (6 bases). The CDR3 loop spans 13 amino acids. Germline V gene sequence: CDR1 LNHDA, CDR2 SQIVND (reference sequence). The DNA of the CDR3 is TGTGCCAGCTCTCCGGGACAAGAATACGAGCGGTACTTC. Translating it yields CASSPGQEYERYF. The entire variable domain, with the rest obtained from reference TRBV19 and TRBJ2-7, is as follows: DGGITQSPKYLFRKEGQNVTLSCEQNLNHDAMYWYRQDPGQGLRLIYYSQIVNDFQKGDIAEGYSVSREKKESFPLTVTSAQKNPTAFYLCASSPGQEYERYFGPGTRLTVT.

V is TRBV2 and J is TRBJ1-1; maybe TRBD1 (5 bases). CDR1 and CDR2 (germline): SNHLY, FYNNEI. The CDR3 is 15 amino acids. V lost 9 bases, J lost 4 bases, and 21 bases lay in between. CDR3 in DNA: TGTGCCAGTAACATGCGAGGGGATATGGGCACTGAAGCTTTCTTT. This sequence encodes CASNMRGDMGTEAFF.

The chain is built from TRBV9 and TRBJ2-7; the D gene could be TRBD1 or TRBD2 (6 bases each). In germline, CDR1 is SGDLS, CDR2 YYNGEE. The CDR3 covers 16 residues. V lost 4 bases, J lost 5 bases, and 22 bases lay in between. CDR3 residues: CASSQGSLARGDEQYF. The CDR3 nucleotides are TGTGCCAGCAGCCAGGGGTCCCTAGCGAGAGGTGACGAGCAGTACTTC.

V usage is TRBV5-4 and J usage is TRBJ2-3; D gene uncertain. V shed 3 bases and J shed 4 bases, with 12 bases lying between them. The length of the CDR3 is 14 residues. The germline V gene has CDR1 SGHNT and CDR2 YYREEE (reference sequence). The CDR3 DNA follows: TGTGCCAGCAGCTCCGGGCGTGCGGCAGATACGCAGTATTTT. Amino acid sequence: CASSSGRAADTQYF. The full variable domain, completed using reference TRBV5-4 and TRBJ2-3, is ETGVTQSPTHLIKTRGQQVTLRCSSQSGHNTVSWYQQALGQGPQFIFQYYREEENGRGNFPPRFSGLQFPNYSSELNVNALELDDSALYLCASSSGRAADTQYFGPGTRLTVL.

The genes are TRBV27 and TRBJ2-7; 8 bases align to TRBD2. The length of the CDR3 is 16 residues. Germline V gene data show CDR1 as MNHEY and CDR2 as SMNVEV (reference sequence). After removal of 5 bases from V and 0 bases from J, the junction contained 9 bases not matched to a gene. This CDR3 reads CASSLYSGMLSYEQYF. CDR3 nucleotide sequence: TGTGCCAGCAGTCTATATAGCGGGATGCTCTCCTACGAGCAGTACTTC.

The chain employs TRBV10-3 and TRBJ2-7; no clear D gene. CDR1 ENHRY and CDR2 SYGVKD come from the germline V gene. The CDR3 loop spans 15 amino acids. With 0 bases removed from V and 2 bases from J, the gap between germline ends came to 11 bases. Here the CDR3 reads CAISESTAVTYEQYF. DNA for the CDR3: TGTGCCATCAGTGAGTCGACGGCAGTCACCTACGAGCAGTACTTC.

The genes are TRBV7-9 and TRBJ2-7, with D unclear. This CDR3 comprises 12 residues. V lost 5 bases and J lost 5, with 10 bases in between. Per germline, CDR1 SEHNR and CDR2 FQNEAQ (reference sequence). The DNA for the CDR3 is TGTGCCAGCAGCGCAGAGAGTCACGAGCAGTACTTC. Translating gives CASSAESHEQYF.

The J gene is TRBJ2-3, the V gene TRBV3-1, with a tentative D call TRBD2 (6 bases). CDR1 and CDR2 from the germline V gene are LGHDT and YNNKEL (reference sequence). V was cut by 8 bases and J by 2 bases, with 17 bases left in between. This CDR3 is 15 amino acids long. This chain's CDR3 is CASGGNSHPTDTQYF. CDR3 coding DNA: TGTGCCAGCGGGGGGAATTCCCACCCCACAGATACGCAGTATTTT.

The rearrangement links TRBV7-9 to TRBJ1-5; the D gene is possibly TRBD1 (5 bases). V lost 5 bases to trimming and J lost 7 bases, with 21 bases between them. The CDR3 has 16 amino acids. Germline CDR1 and CDR2: SEHNR and FQNEAQ (reference sequence). In nucleotides, the CDR3 is TGTGCCAGCAGCACCCCTATGGAGGGGCCCTCACAGCCCCAGCATTTT. Amino acids: CASSTPMEGPSQPQHF.